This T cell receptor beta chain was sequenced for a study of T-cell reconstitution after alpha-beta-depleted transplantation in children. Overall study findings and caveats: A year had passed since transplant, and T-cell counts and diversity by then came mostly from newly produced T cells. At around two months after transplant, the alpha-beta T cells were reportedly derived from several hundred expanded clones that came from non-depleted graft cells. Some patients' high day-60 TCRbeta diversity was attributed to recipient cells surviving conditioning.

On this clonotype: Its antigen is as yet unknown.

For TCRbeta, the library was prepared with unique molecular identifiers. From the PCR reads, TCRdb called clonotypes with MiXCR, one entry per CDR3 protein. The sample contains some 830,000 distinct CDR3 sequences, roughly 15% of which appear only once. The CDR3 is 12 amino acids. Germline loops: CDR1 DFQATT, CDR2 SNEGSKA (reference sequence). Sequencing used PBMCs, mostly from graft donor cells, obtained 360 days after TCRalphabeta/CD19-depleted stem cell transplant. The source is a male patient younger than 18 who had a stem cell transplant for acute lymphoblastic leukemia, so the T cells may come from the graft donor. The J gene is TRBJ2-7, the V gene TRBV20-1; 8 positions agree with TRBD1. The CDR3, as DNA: TGCAGGTTGACAGGGGACTCCTACGAGCAGTACTTC. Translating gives CRLTGDSYEQYF.